The 25 T cell receptor beta chains below were found in one sample sequenced in a study of blood T cell repertoires in COVID-19. Assay used: immunoSEQ multiplex PCR; TCRdb lists only in-frame clones, some missing. The profile shows about 88,000 clones, about 82% of them singletons. Sequencing was performed on peripheral blood. These receptors were taken from a human donor in a cohort sampled during active COVID-19.

V usage is TRBV6-6 and J usage is TRBJ2-7; TRBD1 agrees at 7 bases. CDR1 is MNHNY, CDR2 SVGAGI, per germline (reference sequence). Trimming cost V 5 bases and J 5 bases; bases outside gene matches: 9. This CDR3 region has 14 residues. CDR3 DNA: TGTGCCAGCAGTCCCGGGTCAGGGGGTCACGAGCAGTACTTC. Encoded protein: CASSPGSGGHEQYF.

The rearrangement uses TRBV2 and TRBJ1-3; 7 nucleotides align to TRBD1. The CDR3 spans 14 residues. Trimming cost V 6 bases and J 4 bases; bases outside gene matches: 6. Germline CDR1 reads SNHLY; CDR2 reads FYNNEI. The CDR3 coding sequence is TGTGCCAGCAGAGAGGGGGCGGAAGGAAACACCATATATTTT. Its translation is CASREGAEGNTIYF.

This chain connects TRBV29-1 to TRBJ2-5, with 7 bases matching TRBD1. This CDR3 spans 14 amino acids. Germline CDR1 reads SQVTM; CDR2 reads ANQGSEA. J gave up 2 bases and V 2 bases, and 5 bases lay outside the gene matches. Here the CDR3 DNA reads TGCAGCGTTGAAAGGGGACAGAATCAAGAGACCCAGTACTTC. It specifies CSVERGQNQETQYF. The full variable domain, completed using reference TRBV29-1 and TRBJ2-5, is SAVISQKPSRDICQRGTSLTIQCQVDSQVTMMFWYRQQPGQSLTLIATANQGSEATYESGFVIDKFPISRPNLTFSTLTVSNMSPEDSSIYLCSVERGQNQETQYFGPGTRLLVL.

The gene calls are TRBV7-2 and TRBJ1-2; no definite D call. Germline lookup yields CDR1 SGHTA and CDR2 FQGNSA. The CDR3 runs 18 residues. Trimming removed 2 bases at V and 0 bases at J, with 19 bases between. CDR3 coding DNA: TGTGCCAGCAGCTTATGGCCCGACATTGTGAGCTCTAACTATGGCTACACCTTC. Protein: CASSLWPDIVSSNYGYTF.

This chain joins TRBV19 and TRBJ2-1; a possible D gene is TRBD2 (6 bases). Germline V gives CDR1 LNHDA, CDR2 SQIVND (reference sequence). CDR3 length equals 18 residues. V shed 1 base and J shed 0 bases, with 16 bases lying between them. CDR3 sequence (DNA): TGTGCCAGTAGTATAGGGTGGAGGGGACGAAGCTCCTACAATGAGCAGTTCTTC. Its protein is CASSIGWRGRSSYNEQFF.

The table lists this clone with a count of one. The rearrangement joins TRBV15 to TRBJ2-7; the match to TRBD1 covers 7 bases. The CDR3 consists of 14 residues. Germline values: CDR1 LNHNV, CDR2 YYDKDF (reference sequence). Germline trimming cut 6 bases from V and 3 bases from J; bases unmatched to any gene: 8. The chain's CDR3 is CATSPSGQHYEQYF. CDR3 nucleotide sequence: TGTGCCACCAGTCCTTCGGGACAGCACTACGAGCAGTACTTC.

Concerning this clone: Other DNA variants within this sample encode the same CDR3. The chain has TRBV11-2 and TRBJ2-7; 8 nucleotides agree with TRBD2. The CDR3 totals 16 residues. The V segment lost 0 bases and the J segment 7 bases; nucleotides outside the gene matches: 11. Germline CDR1 and CDR2: SGHAT and FQNNGV. The DNA of the CDR3 is TGTGCCAGCAGCTTAGATCTGACCGGGGGGGCCCAAGAGCAGTACTTC. It codes for CASSLDLTGGAQEQYF.

The genes are TRBV11-2 and TRBJ2-7; unclear D gene. This CDR3 has 14 amino acids. The germline V and J ends were trimmed by 5 bases and 4 bases, with 15 bases remaining between them. Germline V gene data show CDR1 as SGHAT and CDR2 as FQNNGV. The CDR3 protein is CASSRVGQPYEQYF. The CDR3 region has the DNA TGTGCCAGCAGCCGGGTCGGCCAGCCATACGAGCAGTACTTC.

This chain links TRBV7-8 with TRBJ1-2, with D perhaps TRBD1 (5 bases). Per germline, CDR1 SGHVS and CDR2 FQNEAQ. The CDR3 runs 15 residues. V gave up 1 base and J gave up 2 bases, with 11 bases separating them. The CDR3 here is CASSLESGMNYGYTF. The CDR3 coding sequence is TGTGCCAGCAGCTTAGAGTCAGGGATGAACTATGGCTACACCTTC.

This chain links TRBV5-1 with TRBJ1-6, with 11 bases fitting TRBD1. Trimming took 0 bases from V and 8 from J; bases not matched to a gene: 7. CDR3 length: 17 residues. In germline, CDR1 is SGHRS, CDR2 YFSETQ. CDR3 bases: TGCGCCAGCAGCTTGGCCCCGTCGGGACAGGGGGATTCACCCCTCCACTTT. It translates to CASSLAPSGQGDSPLHF. The full variable domain, in which reference TRBV5-1 and TRBJ1-6 provide the parts outside the CDR3, is KAGVTQTPRYLIKTRGQQVTLSCSPISGHRSVSWYQQTPGQGLQFLFEYFSETQRNKGNFPGRFSGRQFSNSRSEMNVSTLELGDSALYLCASSLAPSGQGDSPLHFGNGTRLTVT.

The DNA of the CDR3 is TGTGCCAGTAGTACAATGGAAGGGGGGGAGAGCAATCAGCCCCAGCATTTT. Encoded protein: CASSTMEGGESNQPQHF. This chain links TRBV19 with TRBJ1-5; a possible D gene is TRBD1 (6 bases). Germline V gene sequence: CDR1 LNHDA, CDR2 SQIVND (reference sequence). V lost 4 bases, J lost 1 base, and 17 bases lay in between. This CDR3 is 17 amino acids long.

This rearrangement joins TRBV5-4 to TRBJ1-2; possible D gene TRBD1, 6 bases. CDR1 is SGHNT, CDR2 YYREEE, per germline (reference sequence). This CDR3 region has 13 residues. With 3 bases removed from V and 4 bases from J, the gap between germline ends came to 10 bases. The CDR3 loop is CASSSTGPYGYTF. The CDR3 DNA follows: TGTGCCAGCAGCTCCACAGGGCCCTATGGCTACACCTTC.

The V and J genes are TRBV4-3 and TRBJ1-3; tentative D call: TRBD1 (6 bases). With 4 bases removed from V and 2 bases from J, the gap between germline ends came to 15 bases. The CDR3 has 16 amino acids. The V gene's germline CDR1 is LGHNA and CDR2 YSLEER. The CDR3 protein is CASSPEGRGPGNTIYF. The DNA of the CDR3 is TGCGCCAGCAGCCCCGAGGGCAGGGGACCTGGAAACACCATATATTTT.

The chain combines TRBV27 with TRBJ2-7, with a weak D call TRBD1 (7 bases). The CDR3 contains 13 residues. Trimming cost V 4 bases and J 3 bases, with 10 bases left between them. Germline assignment: CDR1 MNHEY and CDR2 SMNVEV (reference sequence). The chain's CDR3 is CASSSGGLYEQYF. The CDR3 DNA reads TGTGCCAGCAGTTCAGGGGGGCTCTACGAGCAGTACTTC.

V gene TRBV6-5 combines with J gene TRBJ2-7, with 8 bases fitting TRBD1. V dropped 8 bases and J dropped 2; count of bases not matched to a gene: 2. Germline values: CDR1 MNHEY, CDR2 SVGAGI. The CDR3 contains 12 residues. For the CDR3, the DNA is TGTGCCAGCGGACAGGGTCCCTACGAGCAGTACTTC. Protein: CASGQGPYEQYF.

The V call is TRBV5-4, the J call TRBJ1-6, with D maybe TRBD1 (6 bases). Germline CDR1 SGHNT, CDR2 YYREEE (reference sequence). The CDR3 totals 15 residues. Trimming took off 0 bases at V and 8 bases at J, with 12 bases between the two ends. The CDR3 DNA is TGTGCCAGCAGCTTGGATAGGCAGGGGTATTCACCCCTCCACTTT. The encoded protein is CASSLDRQGYSPLHF.

The genes are TRBV7-9 and TRBJ2-3; D may be TRBD2 (6 bases). Germline assignment: CDR1 SEHNR and CDR2 FQNEAQ (reference sequence). The CDR3 has 15 residues. The V end lost 6 bases, the J end lost 1 base, and 14 bases lay between the germline ends. The DNA for the CDR3 is TGTGCCAGCAGAGACGGGGGAGACGGCACAGATACGCAGTATTTT. Translation: CASRDGGDGTDTQYF.

The chain carries TRBV7-2 and TRBJ2-7, with 8 bases fitting TRBD1. J lost 3 bases, V lost 2 bases, and 6 bases had no gene match. CDR1 and CDR2 from the germline V gene are SGHTA and FQGNSA. The CDR3 is made up of 15 amino acids. In nucleotides, the CDR3 is TGTGCCAGCAGCTTAAGTGGTGGACAGGGCTACGAGCAGTACTTC. It codes for CASSLSGGQGYEQYF.

The V and J genes are TRBV5-1 and TRBJ1-2; 8 bases match TRBD1. Germline V gene lookup returns CDR1 SGHRS and CDR2 YFSETQ. The CDR3 spans 14 residues. V lost 4 bases, J lost 8 bases, and 10 bases stayed unmatched. The CDR3 region is CASSTPDRARGYTF. DNA of the CDR3: TGCGCCAGCAGCACCCCGGACAGGGCGAGAGGCTACACCTTC. Supplemented by reference TRBV5-1 and TRBJ1-2, the full variable domain reads KAGVTQTPRYLIKTRGQQVTLSCSPISGHRSVSWYQQTPGQGLQFLFEYFSETQRNKGNFPGRFSGRQFSNSRSEMNVSTLELGDSALYLCASSTPDRARGYTFGSGTRLTVV.

The J gene is TRBJ1-3, the V gene TRBV29-1, with no clear D. The CDR3 has 12 amino acids. With 5 bases removed from V and 0 bases from J, the gap between germline ends came to 5 bases. Germline lookup yields CDR1 SQVTM and CDR2 ANQGSEA. The CDR3 loop reads CSVPGSGNTIYF. Here the CDR3 DNA reads TGCAGCGTTCCGGGCTCTGGAAACACCATATATTTT.

This clone came up a few times. DNA of the CDR3: TGTGCCAGCAGCTCCAGCCCCCAGGGGGCGGCCGGCTACACCTTC. This gives the protein CASSSSPQGAAGYTF. This chain links TRBV9 with TRBJ1-2; 8 nucleotides align to TRBD1. Looked up from germline, CDR1 is SGDLS and CDR2 is YYNGEE. Trimming at V came to 4 bases and at J to 8 bases, leaving 13 bases not matched to a gene. The CDR3 contains 15 residues.

The genes are TRBV28 and TRBJ1-6; 9 positions agree with TRBD1. Germline V gene sequence: CDR1 MDHEN, CDR2 SYDVKM. J lost 9 bases, V lost 6 bases, and 9 bases had no gene match. The CDR3 contains 15 residues. The CDR3 DNA reads TGTGCCAGCAGCAGGTGGGACAGGGATGGTTCACCCCTCCACTTT. It translates to CASSRWDRDGSPLHF.

CDR3 residues: CASSLIRLASSYEQYF. DNA for the CDR3: TGTGCCAGCAGCTTAATTCGACTAGCCTCTTCATACGAGCAGTACTTC. The V and J genes are TRBV7-2 and TRBJ2-7, with 7 bases lining up with TRBD2. Germline V CDR1 and CDR2: SGHTA, FQGNSA. This CDR3 contains 16 residues. The junction had 11 bases not matched to a gene; V was cut back by 2 bases and J by 4 bases.

The chain's CDR3 is CASSLRAESEQYF. The CDR3, as DNA: TGTGCCAGCAGTTTAAGAGCCGAGTCCGAGCAGTACTTC. V gene TRBV27 combines with J gene TRBJ2-7; unclear D gene. CDR3 length: 13 amino acids. CDR1 and CDR2 from the germline V gene are MNHEY and SMNVEV (reference sequence). V lost 2 bases and J lost 6, with 11 bases in between.

A few counts support this clone. The chain combines TRBV5-1 with TRBJ2-1; no definite D call. The V and J ends lost 4 bases and 9 bases respectively, with 11 bases between them. Germline CDR1 and CDR2: SGHRS and YFSETQ. The CDR3 is 12 amino acids. The CDR3 sequence is CASSPTLAEQFF. CDR3 DNA: TGCGCCAGCAGCCCGACATTGGCTGAGCAGTTCTTC. The full variable domain, in which reference TRBV5-1 and TRBJ2-1 provide the parts outside the CDR3, is KAGVTQTPRYLIKTRGQQVTLSCSPISGHRSVSWYQQTPGQGLQFLFEYFSETQRNKGNFPGRFSGRQFSNSRSEMNVSTLELGDSALYLCASSPTLAEQFFGPGTRLTVL.